The clone carrying this T cell receptor beta chain was counted a few times. The data were obtained in a study of tumour-infiltrating T cells in Burkitt lymphoma. Study-level background: Overall and progression-free survival were predicted by productive clonality.

Assay: immunoSEQ multiplex PCR; the TCRdb copy retains only in-frame clones and omits some. The sample consists of roughly 5,400 clones, 8% to 10% of them appearing once. This receptor was identified in a human donor with diffuse large B-cell lymphoma. The specimen was tumor tissue.

For the CDR3, the DNA is TGTGCCATCAGGACCGGGACAGGGGGTAACTACGAGCAGTACTTC. Translation: CAIRTGTGGNYEQYF. The chain has TRBV10-3 and TRBJ2-7; 11 positions match TRBD1. With V trimmed by 6 bases and J by 3 bases, 7 bases remained unmatched. Germline CDR1 ENHRY, CDR2 SYGVKD. This CDR3 has 15 residues.